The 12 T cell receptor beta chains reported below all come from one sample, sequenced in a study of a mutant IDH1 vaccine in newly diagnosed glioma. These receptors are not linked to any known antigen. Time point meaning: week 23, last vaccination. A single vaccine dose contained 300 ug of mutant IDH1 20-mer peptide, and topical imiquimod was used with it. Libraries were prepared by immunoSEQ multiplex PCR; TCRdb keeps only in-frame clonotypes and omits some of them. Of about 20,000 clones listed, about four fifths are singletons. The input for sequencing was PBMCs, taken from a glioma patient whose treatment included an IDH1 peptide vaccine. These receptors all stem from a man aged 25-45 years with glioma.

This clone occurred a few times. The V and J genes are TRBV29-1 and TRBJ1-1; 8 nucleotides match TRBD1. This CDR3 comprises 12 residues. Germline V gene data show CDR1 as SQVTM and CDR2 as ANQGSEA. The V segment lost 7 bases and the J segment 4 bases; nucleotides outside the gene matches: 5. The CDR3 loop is CSARQGITEAFF. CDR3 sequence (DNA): TGCAGCGCCCGACAGGGGATCACTGAAGCTTTCTTT. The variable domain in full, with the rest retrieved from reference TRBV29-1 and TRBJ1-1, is SAVISQKPSRDICQRGTSLTIQCQVDSQVTMMFWYRQQPGQSLTLIATANQGSEATYESGFVIDKFPISRPNLTFSTLTVSNMSPEDSSIYLCSARQGITEAFFGQGTRLTVV.

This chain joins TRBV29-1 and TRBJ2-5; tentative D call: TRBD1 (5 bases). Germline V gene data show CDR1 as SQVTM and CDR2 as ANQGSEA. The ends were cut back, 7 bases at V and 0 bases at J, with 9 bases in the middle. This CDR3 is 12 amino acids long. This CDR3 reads CSGGAYQETQYF. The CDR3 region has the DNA TGCAGCGGTGGGGCGTACCAAGAGACCCAGTACTTC.

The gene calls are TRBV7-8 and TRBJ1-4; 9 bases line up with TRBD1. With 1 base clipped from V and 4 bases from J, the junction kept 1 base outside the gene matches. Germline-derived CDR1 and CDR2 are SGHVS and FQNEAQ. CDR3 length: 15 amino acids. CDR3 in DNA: TGTGCCAGCAGCTTAGACAGGGGGCTTAATGAAAAACTGTTTTTT. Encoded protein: CASSLDRGLNEKLFF.

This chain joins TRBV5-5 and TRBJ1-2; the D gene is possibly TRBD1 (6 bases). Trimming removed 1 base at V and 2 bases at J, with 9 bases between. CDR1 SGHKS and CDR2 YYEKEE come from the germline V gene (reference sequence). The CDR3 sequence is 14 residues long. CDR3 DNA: TGTGCCAGCAGCTTGCCCCAGGGGAACTATGGCTACACCTTC. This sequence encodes CASSLPQGNYGYTF.

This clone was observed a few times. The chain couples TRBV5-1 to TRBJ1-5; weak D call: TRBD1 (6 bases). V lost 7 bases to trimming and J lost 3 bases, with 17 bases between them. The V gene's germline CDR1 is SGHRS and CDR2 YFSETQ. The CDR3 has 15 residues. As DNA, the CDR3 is TGCGCCAGCGGACAAGGGACATTGAACAATCAGCCCCAGCATTTT. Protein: CASGQGTLNNQPQHF.

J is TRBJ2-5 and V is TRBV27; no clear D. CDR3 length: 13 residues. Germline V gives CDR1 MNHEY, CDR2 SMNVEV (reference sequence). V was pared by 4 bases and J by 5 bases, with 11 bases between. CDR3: CASSSTGRETQYF. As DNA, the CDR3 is TGTGCCAGCAGTTCGACGGGTCGGGAGACCCAGTACTTC.

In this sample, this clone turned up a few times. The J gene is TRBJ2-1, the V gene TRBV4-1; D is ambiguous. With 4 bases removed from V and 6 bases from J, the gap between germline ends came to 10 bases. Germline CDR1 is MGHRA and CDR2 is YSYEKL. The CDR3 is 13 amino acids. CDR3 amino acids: CASSPTIPNEQFF. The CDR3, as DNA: TGCGCCAGCAGCCCAACTATTCCCAATGAGCAGTTCTTC.

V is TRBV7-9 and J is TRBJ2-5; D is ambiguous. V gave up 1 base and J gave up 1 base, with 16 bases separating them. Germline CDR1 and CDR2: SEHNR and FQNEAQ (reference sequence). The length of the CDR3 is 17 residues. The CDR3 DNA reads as TGTGCCAGCAGCTTAGGACTGGTAGGGTTCACCCAAGAGACCCAGTACTTC. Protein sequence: CASSLGLVGFTQETQYF.

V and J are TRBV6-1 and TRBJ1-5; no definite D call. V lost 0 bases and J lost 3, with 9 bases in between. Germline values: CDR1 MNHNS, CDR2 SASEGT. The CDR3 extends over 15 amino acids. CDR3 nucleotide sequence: TGTGCCAGCAGTGAAGCGCGGATATACAATCAGCCCCAGCATTTT. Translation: CASSEARIYNQPQHF.

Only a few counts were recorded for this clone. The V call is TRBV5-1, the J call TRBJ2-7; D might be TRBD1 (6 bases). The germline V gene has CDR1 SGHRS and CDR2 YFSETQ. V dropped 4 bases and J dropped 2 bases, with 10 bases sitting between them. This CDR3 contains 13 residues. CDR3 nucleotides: TGCGCCAGCAGCCTGGACAGTGCCTACGAGCAGTACTTC. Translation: CASSLDSAYEQYF.

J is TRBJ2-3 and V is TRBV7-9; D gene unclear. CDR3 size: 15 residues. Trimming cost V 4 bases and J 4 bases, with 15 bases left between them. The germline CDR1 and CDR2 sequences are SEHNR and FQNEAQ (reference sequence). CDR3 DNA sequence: TGTGCCAGCAGCTCCCGTGAGGAGTATTCAGATACGCAGTATTTT. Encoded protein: CASSSREEYSDTQYF.

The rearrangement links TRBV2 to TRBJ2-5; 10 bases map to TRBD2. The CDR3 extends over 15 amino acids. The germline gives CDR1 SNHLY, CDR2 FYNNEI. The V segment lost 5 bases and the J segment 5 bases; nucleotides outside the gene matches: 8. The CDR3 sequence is CASSPPGAGGETQYF. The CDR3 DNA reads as TGTGCCAGCAGTCCTCCTGGAGCGGGAGGGGAGACCCAGTACTTC.